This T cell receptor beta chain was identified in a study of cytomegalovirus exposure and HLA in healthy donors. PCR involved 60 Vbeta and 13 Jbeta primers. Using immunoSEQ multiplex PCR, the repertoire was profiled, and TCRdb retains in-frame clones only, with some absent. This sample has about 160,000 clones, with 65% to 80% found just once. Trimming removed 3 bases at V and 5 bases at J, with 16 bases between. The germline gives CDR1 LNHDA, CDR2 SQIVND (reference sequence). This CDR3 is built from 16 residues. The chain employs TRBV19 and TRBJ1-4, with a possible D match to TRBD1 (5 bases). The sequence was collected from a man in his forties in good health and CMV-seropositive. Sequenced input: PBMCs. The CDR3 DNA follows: TGTGCCAGTAGTATTCGTTCGAACAGGCTCAATGAAAAACTGTTTTTT. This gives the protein CASSIRSNRLNEKLFF.